The clone carrying this T cell receptor (beta chain) was seen ten or more times. Antigen unknown. The CDR3 totals 15 residues. Trimming cost V 0 bases and J 3 bases; bases outside gene matches: 1. These data belong to a study of identical twins. Study results and caveats: Cord blood beta clonotypes that were abundant carried fewer insertions, and memory repertoires showed no such trend. There is a chance that invariant MAIT and iNKT cells partially muddied zero-insertion analyses.

Healthy Caucasians provided all donations. MiXCR, run by TCRdb on the 5' RACE reads, gives a single entry per CDR3 protein. The sample holds some 590,000 distinct CDR3 sequences, 9.5% to 10% seen once. Separately, the same data were catalogued under a study of yellow fever vaccine responses in identical twins. This second study says: Twins showed a vaccine T cell response that reportedly seemed partly convergent, partly personalized.

Sequencing was done on a sample of PBMCs. This receptor was obtained from a woman between 18 and 29 years old in good health. This chain connects TRBV12-3 or TRBV12-4 to TRBJ2-2; 7 nucleotides line up with TRBD2. The CDR3 DNA reads TGTGCCAGCAGTTTAGCGGGGGGGTACACCGGGGAGCTGTTTTTT. Amino acids: CASSLAGGYTGELFF.